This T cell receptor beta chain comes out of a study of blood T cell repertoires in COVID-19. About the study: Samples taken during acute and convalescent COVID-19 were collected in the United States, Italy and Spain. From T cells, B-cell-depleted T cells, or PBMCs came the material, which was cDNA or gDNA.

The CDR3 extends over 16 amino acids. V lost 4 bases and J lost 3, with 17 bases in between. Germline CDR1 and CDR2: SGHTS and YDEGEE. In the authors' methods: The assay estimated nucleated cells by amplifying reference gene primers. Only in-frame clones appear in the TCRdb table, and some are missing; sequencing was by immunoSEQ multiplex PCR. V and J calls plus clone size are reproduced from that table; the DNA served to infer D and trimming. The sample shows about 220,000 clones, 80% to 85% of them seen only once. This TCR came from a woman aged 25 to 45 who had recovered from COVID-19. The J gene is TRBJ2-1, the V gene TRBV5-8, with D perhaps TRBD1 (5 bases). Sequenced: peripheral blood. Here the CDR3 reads CASSRKTVHGYNEQFF. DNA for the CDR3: TGTGCCAGCAGCCGAAAGACAGTCCACGGCTACAATGAGCAGTTCTTC.